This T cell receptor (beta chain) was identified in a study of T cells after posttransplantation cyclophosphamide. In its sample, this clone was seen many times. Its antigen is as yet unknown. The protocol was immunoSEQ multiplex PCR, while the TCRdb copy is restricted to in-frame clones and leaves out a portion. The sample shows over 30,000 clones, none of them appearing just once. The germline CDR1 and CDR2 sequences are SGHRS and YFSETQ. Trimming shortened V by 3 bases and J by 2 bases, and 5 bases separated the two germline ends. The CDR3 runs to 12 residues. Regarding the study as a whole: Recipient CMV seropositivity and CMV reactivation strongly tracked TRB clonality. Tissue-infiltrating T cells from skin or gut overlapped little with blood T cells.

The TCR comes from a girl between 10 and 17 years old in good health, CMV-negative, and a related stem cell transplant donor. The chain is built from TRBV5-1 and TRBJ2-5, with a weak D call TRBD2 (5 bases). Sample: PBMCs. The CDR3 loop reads CASSSGQETQYF. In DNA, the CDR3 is TGCGCCAGCAGCTCGGGACAAGAGACCCAGTACTTC.